This is a list of T cell receptor beta chains from one sample in a study of identical twins. A single record per CDR3 protein comes from TCRdb applying MiXCR to the 5' RACE reads. The sample comprises 1,800,000 or so distinct CDR3 sequences, under 35% of which are singletons, and roughly 0.3% rests with the top ten. The specimen sequenced was cord blood. The receptor set was obtained from a newborn girl in good health. Each CDR3 is given with its conserved first and last residue. The D gene is left open where the match is weak. Expanded clones are given a class, and other clones once, few, many or no size at all.

CDR3 length	D gene	V gene	J gene	clone size	CDR3 protein	CDR3 DNA
17	NA	TRBV6-1	TRBJ2-2	NA	CASGPREQGQLAGELFF	TGTGCCAGCGGACCCCGGGAGCAGGGACAGTTGGCCGGGGAGCTGTTTTTT
14	NA	TRBV12-3/TRBV12-4	TRBJ2-7	few	CASSLWVGSYEQYF	TGTGCCAGCAGTTTATGGGTGGGCTCCTACGAGCAGTACTTC
16	TRBD2	TRBV10-3	TRBJ2-3	NA	CAISIAGATSTDTQYF	TGTGCCATCAGTATAGCGGGGGCTACTAGCACAGATACGCAGTATTTT
15	NA	TRBV7-9	TRBJ1-6	NA	CACSLGQGYNSPLHF	TGTGCCTGCAGCTTAGGGCAGGGATATAATTCACCCCTCCACTTT
14	TRBD1	TRBV10-3	TRBJ1-6	few	CASHDRGGYSPLHF	TGTGCCTCCCACGACAGGGGAGGTTATTCACCCCTCCACTTT
16	NA	TRBV7-2	TRBJ2-5	NA	CASSLGGLAVQETQYF	TGTGCCAGCAGCTTAGGGGGGCTAGCGGTCCAAGAGACCCAGTACTTC
18	NA	TRBV4-1	TRBJ2-1	few	CASSLVPLVTSSYNEQFF	TGCGCCAGCAGCCTTGTCCCACTAGTAACGAGCTCCTACAATGAGCAGTTCTTC
14	TRBD1	TRBV6-4	TRBJ1-2	NA	CASSRQGGDYGYTF	TGTGCCAGCAGCCGACAGGGGGGGGACTATGGCTACACCTTC
16	NA	TRBV2	TRBJ2-1	few	CASSESLLSSYNEQFF	TGTGCCAGCAGTGAATCCCTACTGAGCTCCTACAATGAGCAGTTCTTC
15	TRBD2	TRBV3-1	TRBJ2-5	once	CASSQERLAGREQYF	TGTGCCAGCAGCCAAGAGCGACTAGCGGGGCGTGAGCAGTACTTC
15	NA	TRBV28	TRBJ2-5	many	CASSTNRQAQETQYF	TGTGCCAGCAGTACCAACCGGCAGGCTCAAGAGACCCAGTACTTC
14	NA	TRBV20-1	TRBJ2-5	few	CSARDYLARETQYF	TGCAGTGCTAGAGATTATCTAGCGAGAGAGACCCAGTACTTC
17	TRBD2	TRBV4-1	TRBJ2-1	NA	CASSQEEAGGFRNEQFF	TGCGCCAGCAGCCAAGAGGAAGCGGGAGGGTTTCGCAATGAGCAGTTCTTC
16	TRBD2	TRBV12-3/TRBV12-4	TRBJ2-7	NA	CASSLARTSLAYEQYF	TGTGCCAGCAGTTTAGCGCGGACTAGTCTTGCCTACGAGCAGTACTTC
11	NA	TRBV29-1	TRBJ2-6	many	CSVGGANVLTF	TGCAGCGTTGGTGGGGCCAACGTCCTGACTTTC
13	TRBD1	TRBV7-9	TRBJ2-5	once	CASSGSYRGEQYF	TGTGCCAGCAGCGGATCGTACAGGGGTGAGCAGTACTTC
14	NA	TRBV10-3	TRBJ2-7	few	CAISESGVVYEQYF	TGTGCCATCAGTGAGTCAGGAGTCGTTTACGAGCAGTACTTC
14	NA	TRBV13	TRBJ2-7	few	CASSLGATTYEQYF	TGTGCCAGCAGCTTAGGGGCGACGACCTACGAGCAGTACTTC
14	TRBD2	TRBV7-2	TRBJ2-7	NA	CASSSGLAGYGQYF	TGTGCCAGCAGCTCCGGACTAGCAGGTTACGGGCAGTACTTC
13	NA	TRBV10-3	TRBJ1-3	few	CATGPVSGNTIYF	TGTGCCACCGGGCCAGTGAGTGGAAACACCATATATTTT
12	TRBD2	TRBV6-1	TRBJ2-5	NA	CATQRGGETQYF	TGTGCCACCCAGCGGGGGGGAGAGACCCAGTACTTC
14	NA	TRBV7-2	TRBJ2-5	NA	CASSLWSRGETQYF	TGTGCCAGCAGCCTTTGGTCTCGAGGGGAGACCCAGTACTTC
14	NA	TRBV10-2	TRBJ2-5	few	CASSLTAKGETQYF	TGCGCCAGCAGTTTGACTGCAAAGGGAGAGACCCAGTACTTC
11	NA	TRBV9	TRBJ2-3	NA	CASSEINTQYF	TGTGCCAGCAGCGAGATAAATACGCAGTATTTT